These 5 T cell receptor beta chains originate from one sample sequenced in a study of blood T cell repertoires in COVID-19. Measured with immunoSEQ multiplex PCR; TCRdb has only the in-frame clones, and not every one. The top ten clones hold less than 10% of a sample with 150,000 to 170,000 clones, approximately 85% of them seen once. Sequences were obtained from peripheral blood. Receptors were obtained from an older woman with COVID-19, enrolled during active disease.

The chain carries TRBV18 and TRBJ1-4; TRBD1 aligns across 7 bases. With V trimmed by 3 bases and J by 5 bases, 12 bases remained unmatched. Germline values: CDR1 KGHSH, CDR2 LQKENI. The CDR3 is 17 residues long. CDR3 DNA: TGTGCCAGCTCACCGCAAACAGGGGCCTTGGGCAATGAAAAACTGTTTTTT. This sequence encodes CASSPQTGALGNEKLFF.

The V gene is TRBV7-9, the J gene TRBJ2-2; D gene ambiguous. The CDR3 contains 13 residues. Germline CDR1 SEHNR, CDR2 FQNEAQ (reference sequence). Between the trimmed V and J ends, which lost 5 bases and 0 bases, there was a span of 4 bases. The CDR3 region has the DNA TGTGCCAGCAGCCTGTCGAACACCGGGGAGCTGTTTTTT. Translation: CASSLSNTGELFF.

This sequence joins TRBV19 and TRBJ2-4; D perhaps matches TRBD1 (6 bases). Germline CDR1 and CDR2: LNHDA and SQIVND (reference sequence). The CDR3 loop spans 13 amino acids. Trimming removed 3 bases from V and 11 bases from J, with 14 bases in between. The CDR3: CASSISQGTFQYF. The CDR3 DNA is TGTGCCAGTAGTATCTCACAGGGAACATTTCAGTACTTC.

V is TRBV6-4 and J is TRBJ1-2; the match to TRBD1 covers 9 bases. The junction had 10 bases not matched to a gene; V was cut back by 6 bases and J by 8 bases. Germline loops: CDR1 MRHNA, CDR2 SNTAGT. The CDR3 has 14 residues. In DNA form, the CDR3 reads TGTGCCAGCAGGGCCCCGGGACAGGGCCAAGGCTACACCTTC. This gives the protein CASRAPGQGQGYTF.

The V gene is TRBV6-1, the J gene TRBJ1-2; 7 nucleotides match TRBD1. The CDR3 is 14 residues long. V gave up 0 bases and J gave up 5 bases; unmatched junction bases: 3. The germline CDR1 and CDR2 sequences are MNHNS and SASEGT. The DNA of the CDR3 is TGTGCCAGCAGTGAAGCGGGACAGCCTTATGGCTACACCTTC. Translation gives CASSEAGQPYGYTF.